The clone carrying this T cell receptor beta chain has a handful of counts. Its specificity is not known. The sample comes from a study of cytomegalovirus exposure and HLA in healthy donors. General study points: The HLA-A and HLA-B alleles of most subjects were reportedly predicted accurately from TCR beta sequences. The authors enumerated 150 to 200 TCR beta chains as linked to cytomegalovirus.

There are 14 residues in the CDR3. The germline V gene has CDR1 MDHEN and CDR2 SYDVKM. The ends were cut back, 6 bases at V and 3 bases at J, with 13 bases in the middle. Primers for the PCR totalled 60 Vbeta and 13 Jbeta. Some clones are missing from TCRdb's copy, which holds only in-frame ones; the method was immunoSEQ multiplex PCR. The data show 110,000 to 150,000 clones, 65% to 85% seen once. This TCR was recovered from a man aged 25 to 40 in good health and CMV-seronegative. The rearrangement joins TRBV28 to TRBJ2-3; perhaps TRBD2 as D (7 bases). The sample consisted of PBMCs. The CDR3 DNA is TGTGCCAGCAGCGAGGGGGGGCGAACAGATACGCAGTATTTT. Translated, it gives CASSEGGRTDTQYF.